The 27 T cell receptor beta chains listed next were all sequenced from one sample in a study of shared clonotypes between healthy human individuals. Produced via immunoSEQ multiplex PCR; TCRdb's table is partial and in-frame only. Of some 1,100,000 clones in the sample, approximately 78% are singletons; the top ten hold 0.5% to 0.6%. Material: memory CD4+ T cells from PBMCs. This sample's subset: CD45RA-negative fraction. Source of these receptors: a man aged 18 to 30 in good health. Some clones in this sample may be carry-over from other donors' samples.

This chain connects TRBV25-1 to TRBJ2-7; 10 nucleotides agree with TRBD2. CDR1 is MGHDK and CDR2 is SYGVNS in the germline V gene. The CDR3 has 16 residues. Germline trimming cut 3 bases from V and 3 bases from J; bases unmatched to any gene: 8. CDR3 DNA sequence: TGTGCCAGCAGTGATCCGACTAGCGGGCATCTCTACGAGCAGTACTTC. Translating gives CASSDPTSGHLYEQYF.

The gene calls are TRBV28 and TRBJ2-1, with D perhaps matching TRBD2 (6 bases). The V and J ends lost 3 bases and 2 bases respectively, with 14 bases between them. The CDR3 loop spans 16 amino acids. Germline V gene sequence: CDR1 MDHEN, CDR2 SYDVKM. CDR3: CASSFRRGPAYNEQFF. The CDR3 DNA is TGTGCCAGCAGTTTTAGGCGGGGCCCCGCCTACAATGAGCAGTTCTTC.

A note on this clone: This may stem from a read error, because a much larger clone lies one nucleotide away. This rearrangement joins TRBV7-9 to TRBJ2-5, with 7 positions matching TRBD1. The germline V gene encodes CDR1 SEHNR and CDR2 FQNEAQ (reference sequence). CDR3 length: 13 residues. V shed 3 bases, J shed 3 bases, and the junction held 1 base outside the gene matches. CDR3 amino acids: CASSFGTEETQYF. The CDR3, as DNA: TGTGCCAGCAGCTTTGGGACAGAAGAGACCCAGTACTTC. Supplemented by reference TRBV7-9 and TRBJ2-5, the full variable domain reads DTGVSQNPRHKITKRGQNVTFRCDPISEHNRLYWYRQTLGQGPEFLTYFQNEAQLEKSRLLSDRFSAERPKGSFSTLEIQRTEQGDSAMYLCASSFGTEETQYFGPGTRLLVL.

This clone was seen once. The chain is built from TRBV4-3 and TRBJ2-6; D might be TRBD1 or TRBD2, each matching 5 bases. Trimming took 3 bases from V and 0 from J, leaving 9 bases between them. The length of the CDR3 is 16 residues. CDR1 and CDR2 from the germline V gene are LGHNA and YSLEER. The CDR3 loop is CASSQGRSSGANVLTF. CDR3 sequence (DNA): TGCGCCAGCAGCCAGGGACGGAGCTCTGGGGCCAACGTCCTGACTTTC.

The rearrangement uses TRBV4-2 and TRBJ1-2; tentatively, D is TRBD1 (5 bases). The CDR3 runs to 15 residues. V dropped 1 base and J dropped 7 bases, with 16 bases sitting between them. Germline V gives CDR1 LGHNA, CDR2 YNFKEQ. DNA of the CDR3: TGTGCCAGCAGCCAAGCCAGGGTGACCCCCCTTGGCTACACCTTC. It codes for CASSQARVTPLGYTF.

This chain uses TRBV7-9 with TRBJ2-3; D possibly corresponds to TRBD2 (6 bases). Trimming stripped 2 bases from V and 5 bases from J, with 11 bases between. This CDR3 comprises 14 residues. Germline V gives CDR1 SEHNR, CDR2 FQNEAQ (reference sequence). The CDR3 DNA follows: TGTGCCAGCAGCTTAACCTCGGGGGAAGATACGCAGTATTTT. This codes for CASSLTSGEDTQYF.

On this clone: Other DNA sequences in this sample translate to the same CDR3. This chain connects TRBV10-3 to TRBJ2-7, with a weak D call TRBD2 (5 bases). Trimming cost V 3 bases and J 0 bases, with 9 bases left between them. The CDR3 consists of 14 residues. CDR1 is ENHRY, CDR2 SYGVKD, per germline. The CDR3 is CAISDRGSSYEQYF. The CDR3 DNA follows: TGTGCCATCAGTGATAGAGGGTCCTCCTACGAGCAGTACTTC.

This clone was seen just once. The V call is TRBV28, the J call TRBJ1-5, with TRBD1 as a possible D gene (5 bases). Trimming took off 5 bases at V and 6 bases at J, with 17 bases between the two ends. The V gene's germline CDR1 is MDHEN and CDR2 SYDVKM. The CDR3 contains 15 residues. The CDR3 sequence is CASSSWTKSVQPQHF. The CDR3 nucleotides are TGTGCCAGCAGTAGTTGGACAAAGTCGGTTCAGCCCCAGCATTTT.

Concerning this clone: The same CDR3 can be traced to other DNA sequences in this sample. V usage is TRBV18 and J usage is TRBJ1-1, with 11 bases identical to TRBD1. The J segment lost 0 bases and the V segment lost 3 bases, leaving 0 bases of the junction unmatched. This CDR3 spans 15 amino acids. Germline V lookup: CDR1 KGHSH, CDR2 LQKENI. CDR3 region: CASSPDRGLNTEAFF. Here the CDR3 DNA reads TGTGCCAGCTCACCGGACAGGGGGCTGAACACTGAAGCTTTCTTT.

Here the CDR3 DNA reads TGCGCCAGCAGCCAAGTCTTGACATCCTCCTACAATGAGCAGTTCTTC. This encodes CASSQVLTSSYNEQFF. V is TRBV4-1 and J is TRBJ2-1; no clear D gene. The germline CDR1 and CDR2 sequences are MGHRA and YSYEKL. There are 16 residues in the CDR3. The ends were cut back, 1 base at V and 0 bases at J, with 10 bases in the middle.

V usage is TRBV6-1 and J usage is TRBJ2-1; a weak D match, TRBD1 (5 bases). This CDR3 has 14 residues. With 6 bases removed from V and 6 bases from J, the gap between germline ends came to 15 bases. Germline CDR1 MNHNS, CDR2 SASEGT. The CDR3 bases are TGTGCCAGCAGCGTTGAGTTCAGGGCCAATGAGCAGTTCTTC. Its translation is CASSVEFRANEQFF.

The V call is TRBV10-3, the J call TRBJ2-1; 12 positions agree with TRBD2. The V and J ends lost 3 bases and 0 bases, in that order; junction bases with no gene match: 12. The CDR3 loop spans 20 amino acids. Germline assignment: CDR1 ENHRY and CDR2 SYGVKD. The CDR3 is CAISDPPGLAGSISYNEQFF. The DNA for the CDR3 is TGTGCCATCAGTGATCCGCCGGGACTAGCGGGTTCGATCTCCTACAATGAGCAGTTCTTC.

The V call is TRBV18, the J call TRBJ1-5; 8 nucleotides agree with TRBD1. The length of the CDR3 is 13 residues. Germline V CDR1 and CDR2: KGHSH, LQKENI. With 6 bases clipped from V and 7 bases from J, the junction kept 5 bases outside the gene matches. DNA of the CDR3: TGTGCCAGCTCCCCGGACAGGGAACAGCCCCAGCATTTT. Its protein product is CASSPDREQPQHF.

This clone was counted between two and nine times. J is TRBJ1-3 and V is TRBV14; tentative D call: TRBD1 (6 bases). Per germline, CDR1 SGHDN and CDR2 FVKESK. The CDR3 runs to 17 residues. Trimming took off 7 bases at V and 1 base at J, with 20 bases between the two ends. DNA of the CDR3: TGTGCCAGCATACCTCAGGTTGAGGGGGATTCTGGAAACACCATATATTTT. Protein product: CASIPQVEGDSGNTIYF.

The V gene is TRBV11-3, the J gene TRBJ2-7; D is unclear. The CDR3 consists of 12 residues. Germline V CDR1 and CDR2: SGHNT, YENEEA. CDR3 protein: CAPLSPSYEQYF. CDR3 nucleotide sequence: TGTGCACCACTCAGTCCCAGCTACGAGCAGTACTTC.

The V and J genes are TRBV5-1 and TRBJ2-6, with D tentatively TRBD1 (6 bases). Trimming stripped 2 bases from V and 2 bases from J, with 8 bases between. Germline V gives CDR1 SGHRS, CDR2 YFSETQ. The CDR3 loop spans 15 amino acids. The CDR3 DNA reads as TGCGCCAGCAGCTTTGGACAGACTGGGGCCAACGTCCTGACTTTC. This encodes CASSFGQTGANVLTF.

The chain combines TRBV27 with TRBJ2-3; perhaps D is TRBD1 or TRBD2 (5 bases each). This CDR3 spans 15 amino acids. Germline V gives CDR1 MNHEY, CDR2 SMNVEV (reference sequence). Deletions cut 4 bases from V and 7 bases from J, with 18 bases between. The CDR3 DNA reads as TGTGCCAGCAGTTCCGGGGACCTGGGCTCGTATACGCAGTATTTT. This sequence encodes CASSSGDLGSYTQYF.

Details on this clone: This CDR3 is also generated by other DNA sequences in the sample. The gene calls are TRBV10-3 and TRBJ2-2; D ambiguous. V lost 4 bases to trimming and J lost 2 bases, with 5 bases between them. The germline CDR1 and CDR2 sequences are ENHRY and SYGVKD. This CDR3 is built from 13 residues. The CDR3 bases are TGTGCCATCAGTGGGCCTAACACCGGGGAGCTGTTTTTT. It codes for CAISGPNTGELFF.

This chain links TRBV9 with TRBJ1-3; the match to TRBD1 covers 7 bases. CDR1 is SGDLS, CDR2 YYNGEE, per germline. This CDR3 contains 19 residues. Germline trimming cut 4 bases from V and 2 bases from J; bases unmatched to any gene: 18. CDR3 DNA: TGTGCCAGCAGCCCGAGGCCCCCGACAGGGAGCCCTACTGGAAACACCATATATTTT. It specifies CASSPRPPTGSPTGNTIYF.

About this clone itself: A junction end diverges from the germline sequence, so it may reflect a read error. The chain combines TRBV20-1 with TRBJ2-1; D not certain. Looked up from germline, CDR1 is DFQATT and CDR2 is SNEGSKA (reference sequence). The CDR3 runs to 11 residues. CDR3: CSARGMALQFF. The CDR3 DNA sequence: TGCAGTGCAAGAGGAATGGCCTTGCAGTTCTTC.

The gene calls are TRBV7-9 and TRBJ2-7; no firm D call. The CDR3 totals 15 residues. V was cut by 1 base and J by 0 bases, with 10 bases left in between. The germline gives CDR1 SEHNR, CDR2 FQNEAQ (reference sequence). The CDR3: CASSLDYSISYEQYF. The CDR3 nucleotides are TGTGCCAGCAGCTTAGACTACAGCATCTCCTACGAGCAGTACTTC.

With regard to this clone: A single base separates this from a much larger clone, so it may be a read error. Other DNA sequences in the same sample also yield this CDR3. The rearrangement uses TRBV7-8 and TRBJ1-1; no reliable D call. The CDR3 spans 14 residues. CDR1 and CDR2 (germline): SGHVS, FQNEAQ. V was cut by 1 base and J by 0 bases, with 6 bases left in between. The CDR3 sequence is CASSLGGLNTEAFF. The CDR3 DNA reads TGTGCCAGCAGCTTAGGCGGATTGAACACTGAAGCTTTCTTT.

The chain is built from TRBV5-4 and TRBJ2-3; 9 positions agree with TRBD1. The CDR3 extends over 17 amino acids. V lost 0 bases, J lost 3 bases, and 8 bases stayed unmatched. Germline assignment: CDR1 SGHNT and CDR2 YYREEE (reference sequence). The CDR3 DNA reads TGTGCCAGCAGCTTGGATAGGGACAGGGAGGGGACAGATACGCAGTATTTT. Its protein is CASSLDRDREGTDTQYF.

At least ten counts were recorded for this clone. This chain joins TRBV4-1 and TRBJ2-2; D remains ambiguous. Germline assignment: CDR1 MGHRA and CDR2 YSYEKL. V lost 4 bases, J lost 5 bases, and 11 bases lay in between. The CDR3 is 14 amino acids. The CDR3 DNA reads TGCGCCAGCAGCCCGACCCCAGTTACCGGGGAGCTGTTTTTT. Amino acid sequence: CASSPTPVTGELFF.

The gene calls are TRBV11-2 and TRBJ2-6; maybe TRBD1 (5 bases). The CDR3 is 16 residues long. V was pared by 3 bases and J by 2 bases, with 11 bases between. Germline V gene lookup returns CDR1 SGHAT and CDR2 FQNNGV. CDR3 loop: CASSLAGFAGANVLTF. For the CDR3, the DNA is TGTGCCAGCAGCTTGGCAGGGTTTGCTGGGGCCAACGTCCTGACTTTC.

The chain employs TRBV6-1 and TRBJ2-7; D call uncertain. CDR3 size: 13 residues. V lost 4 bases, J lost 4 bases, and 11 bases lay in between. Germline CDR1 reads MNHNS; CDR2 reads SASEGT. CDR3 in amino acids: CASSAGGQYEQYF. The CDR3 region has the DNA TGTGCCAGCAGTGCTGGTGGGCAGTACGAGCAGTACTTC.

The rearrangement links TRBV14 to TRBJ1-1; the match to TRBD1 covers 7 bases. Trimming removed 0 bases from V and 7 bases from J; junction bases left unmatched: 20. The CDR3 has 19 amino acids. Germline CDR1 reads SGHDN; CDR2 reads FVKESK. CDR3 residues: CASSQDRPDRVRRTGEAFF. The CDR3 nucleotides read TGTGCCAGCAGCCAAGATAGGCCCGACAGGGTGCGGCGCACTGGTGAAGCTTTCTTT.